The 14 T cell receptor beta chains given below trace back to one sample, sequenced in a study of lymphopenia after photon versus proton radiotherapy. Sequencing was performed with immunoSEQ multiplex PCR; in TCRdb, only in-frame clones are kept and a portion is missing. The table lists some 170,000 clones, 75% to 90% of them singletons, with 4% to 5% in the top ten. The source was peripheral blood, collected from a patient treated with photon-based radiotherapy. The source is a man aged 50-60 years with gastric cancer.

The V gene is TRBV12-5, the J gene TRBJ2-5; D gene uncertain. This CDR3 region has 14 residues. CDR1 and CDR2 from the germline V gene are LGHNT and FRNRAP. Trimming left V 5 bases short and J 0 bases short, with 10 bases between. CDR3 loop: CASGPGSYQETQYF. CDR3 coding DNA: TGTGCTAGTGGTCCCGGATCATACCAAGAGACCCAGTACTTC.

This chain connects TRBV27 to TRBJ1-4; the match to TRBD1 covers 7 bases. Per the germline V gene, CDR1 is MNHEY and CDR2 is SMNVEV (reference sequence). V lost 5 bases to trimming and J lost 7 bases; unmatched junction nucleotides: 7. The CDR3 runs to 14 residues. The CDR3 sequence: CASSLTGSGEKLFF. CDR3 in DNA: TGTGCCAGCAGTCTGACAGGGTCTGGTGAAAAACTGTTTTTT.

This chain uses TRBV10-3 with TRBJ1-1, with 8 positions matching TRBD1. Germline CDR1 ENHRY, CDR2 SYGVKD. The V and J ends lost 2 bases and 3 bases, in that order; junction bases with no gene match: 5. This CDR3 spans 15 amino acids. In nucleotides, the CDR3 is TGTGCCATCAGTGAGGATGGGACAGGCCACACTGAAGCTTTCTTT. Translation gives CAISEDGTGHTEAFF.

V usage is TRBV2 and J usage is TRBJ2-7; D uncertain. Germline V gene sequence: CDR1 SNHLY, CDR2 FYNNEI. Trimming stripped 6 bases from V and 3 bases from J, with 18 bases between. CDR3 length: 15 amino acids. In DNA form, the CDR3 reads TGTGCCAGCAGAGCCGCTACCGGACGAGGCTACGAGCAGTACTTC. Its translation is CASRAATGRGYEQYF.

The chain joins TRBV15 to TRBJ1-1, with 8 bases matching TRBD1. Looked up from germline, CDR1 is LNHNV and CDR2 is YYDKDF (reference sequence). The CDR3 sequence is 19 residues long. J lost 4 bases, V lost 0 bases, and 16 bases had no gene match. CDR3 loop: CATSRDRDRFYLASTEAFF. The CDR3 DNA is TGTGCCACCAGCAGAGATCGGGACAGGTTTTATTTAGCGAGCACTGAAGCTTTCTTT.

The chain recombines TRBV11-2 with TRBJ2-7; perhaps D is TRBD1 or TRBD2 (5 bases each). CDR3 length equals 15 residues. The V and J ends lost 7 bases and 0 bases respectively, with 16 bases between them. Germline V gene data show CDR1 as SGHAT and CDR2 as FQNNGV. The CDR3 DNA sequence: TGTGCCAGCACCCCGGGGCGCACGACCTCCTACGAGCAGTACTTC. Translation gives CASTPGRTTSYEQYF.

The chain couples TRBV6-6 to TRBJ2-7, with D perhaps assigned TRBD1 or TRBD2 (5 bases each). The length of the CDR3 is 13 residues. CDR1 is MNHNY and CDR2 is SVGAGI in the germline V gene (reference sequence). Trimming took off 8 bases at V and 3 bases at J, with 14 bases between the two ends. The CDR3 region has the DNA TGTGCCAGCTCGAGGGGCCGCAACTACGAGCAGTACTTC. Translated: CASSRGRNYEQYF.

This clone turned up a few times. The CDR3 here is CASTDSNQPQHF. For the CDR3, the DNA is TGTGCCAGCACTGATAGCAATCAGCCCCAGCATTTT. The chain links TRBV6-6 to TRBJ1-5, with no clear D. The V end was cut by 7 bases, the J end by 0 bases, with 4 bases between. The CDR3 runs to 12 residues. Germline CDR1 is MNHNY and CDR2 is SVGAGI (reference sequence).

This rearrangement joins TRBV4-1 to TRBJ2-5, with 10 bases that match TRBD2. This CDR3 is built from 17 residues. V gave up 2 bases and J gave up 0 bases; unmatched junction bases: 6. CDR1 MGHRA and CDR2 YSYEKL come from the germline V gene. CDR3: CASSQYTSGTYQETQYF. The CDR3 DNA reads TGCGCCAGCAGCCAATACACTAGCGGGACCTACCAAGAGACCCAGTACTTC.

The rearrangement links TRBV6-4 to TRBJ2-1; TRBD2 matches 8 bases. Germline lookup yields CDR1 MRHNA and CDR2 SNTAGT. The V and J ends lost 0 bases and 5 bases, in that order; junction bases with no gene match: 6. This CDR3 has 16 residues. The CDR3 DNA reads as TGTGCCAGCAGTGACTCGAGCGGGAGAATCCACAATGAGCAGTTCTTC. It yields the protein CASSDSSGRIHNEQFF.

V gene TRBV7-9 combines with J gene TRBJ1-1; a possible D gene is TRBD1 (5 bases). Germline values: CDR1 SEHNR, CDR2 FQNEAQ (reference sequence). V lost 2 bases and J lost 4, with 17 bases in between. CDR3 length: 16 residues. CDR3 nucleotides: TGTGCCAGCAGCTTACTTGGGGCAAGACTGAGCACTGAAGCTTTCTTT. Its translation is CASSLLGARLSTEAFF.

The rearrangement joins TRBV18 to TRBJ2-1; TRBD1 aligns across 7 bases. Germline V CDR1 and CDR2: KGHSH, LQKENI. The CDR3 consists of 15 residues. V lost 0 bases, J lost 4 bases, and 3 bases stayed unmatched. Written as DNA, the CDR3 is TGTGCCAGCTCACCACCGGGACAGCCTTACAATGAGCAGTTCTTC. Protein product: CASSPPGQPYNEQFF.

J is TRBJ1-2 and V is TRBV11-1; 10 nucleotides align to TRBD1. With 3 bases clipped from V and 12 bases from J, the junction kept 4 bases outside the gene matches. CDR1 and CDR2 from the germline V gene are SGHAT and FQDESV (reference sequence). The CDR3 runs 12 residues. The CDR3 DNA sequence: TGTGCCAGCAGCTTTGACAGGGGGCGAGACACCTTC. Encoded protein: CASSFDRGRDTF.

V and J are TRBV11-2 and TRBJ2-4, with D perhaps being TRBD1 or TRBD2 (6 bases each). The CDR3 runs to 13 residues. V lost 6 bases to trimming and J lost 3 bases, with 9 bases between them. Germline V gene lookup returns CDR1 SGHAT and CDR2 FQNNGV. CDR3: CASRQGGKNIQYF. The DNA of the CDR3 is TGTGCCAGCAGACAGGGAGGCAAAAACATTCAGTACTTC.